The rows below give T cell receptor beta chains drawn from one sample of a study of blood T cells in healthy people across ages. MiXCR was run by TCRdb on the 5' RACE reads, yielding one entry per CDR3 protein. The sample includes about 1 million distinct CDR3 sequences, 45% of them seen just once. Sequenced: blood. The receptors come from a woman aged 60-75 years in good health. CDR3s include the opening cysteine and the closing phenylalanine or tryptophan. D genes are given only for firm matches. The size of a clone is reported for some rows only, either as once, few or many, or as a class for expanded clones.

TRBJ1-5	TRBV12-3/TRBV12-4	.	TRBD1	CASSHWTGDGGQPQHF	TGTGCCAGCAGTCACTGGACAGGCGACGGTGGTCAGCCCCAGCATTTT
TRBJ1-5	TRBV20-1	.	.	CSAREGKGPGPQHF	TGCAGTGCTAGAGAGGGAAAAGGGCCTGGGCCCCAGCATTTT
TRBJ2-1	TRBV18	.	.	CASSSGQNDEQFF	TGTGCCAGCTCATCAGGACAGAACGATGAGCAGTTCTTC
TRBJ1-5	TRBV9	.	.	CASSVDEGSNQPQHF	TGTGCCAGCAGCGTAGACGAGGGTAGCAATCAGCCCCAGCATTTT
TRBJ2-7	TRBV12-3/TRBV12-4	.	TRBD2	CVSSRDYTYEQYF	TGTGTCAGTAGTCGGGACTACACCTACGAGCAGTACTTC
TRBJ2-1	TRBV15	few	TRBD1	CATSRDGDRPPGEQFF	TGTGCCACCAGCAGAGATGGGGACAGGCCCCCAGGCGAGCAGTTCTTC
TRBJ2-7	TRBV6-5	.	TRBD1	CASSSRTGLLGVANEQYF	TGTGCCAGCAGTTCTAGGACAGGGCTTCTAGGAGTAGCCAACGAGCAGTACTTC
TRBJ1-5	TRBV27	.	TRBD1	CASRLTGTGVNQPQHF	TGTGCCAGCAGGCTTACCGGGACAGGGGTCAATCAGCCCCAGCATTTT
TRBJ2-5	TRBV6-6	.	TRBD1	CASSADRSLRKQYF	TGTGCCAGCAGTGCGGACAGGTCACTTCGGAAGCAGTACTTC
TRBJ2-1	TRBV20-1	.	TRBD2	CSAASGLYNEQFF	TGCAGTGCTGCTAGCGGACTATACAATGAGCAGTTCTTC
TRBJ1-6	TRBV25-1	.	.	CASAATGSYNSPLHF	TGTGCCAGCGCAGCCACGGGCTCCTATAATTCACCCCTCCACTTT
TRBJ1-2	TRBV7-9	.	TRBD1	CASSPPGQGGYGYTF	TGTGCCAGCAGCCCACCGGGACAGGGGGGCTATGGCTACACCTTC
TRBJ2-7	TRBV3-1	.	.	CASSGLVLGSYEQYF	TGTGCCAGCAGCGGCTTGGTACTAGGATCTTACGAGCAGTACTTC
TRBJ2-7	TRBV7-2	few	TRBD2	CASSLAGTSGRAREQYF	TGTGCCAGCAGCTTGGCCGGGACTAGCGGGAGGGCCCGCGAGCAGTACTTC
TRBJ2-1	TRBV27	many	.	CASSPRAYNEQFF	TGTGCCAGCAGCCCGAGAGCCTACAATGAGCAGTTCTTC
TRBJ2-4	TRBV12-3/TRBV12-4	.	TRBD2	CASSVEREQYF	TGTGCCAGCAGTGTCGAGCGGGAGCAGTACTTC
TRBJ2-3	TRBV10-3	few	TRBD2	CAISEPGLAGGLNTQYF	TGTGCCATCAGTGAGCCCGGACTAGCGGGAGGGCTGAATACGCAGTATTTT
TRBJ2-3	TRBV12-3/TRBV12-4	.	TRBD2	CASMLSGRARRTQYF	TGTGCCAGCATGCTTAGCGGGAGGGCTCGTCGTACGCAGTATTTT
TRBJ2-7	TRBV25-1	.	TRBD2	CASSATSGRFRYEQYF	TGTGCCAGCAGCGCCACTAGCGGGAGGTTTAGGTACGAGCAGTACTTC
TRBJ1-1	TRBV7-2	.	.	CASSWDAGGTEAFF	TGTGCCAGCAGCTGGGACGCTGGAGGGACTGAAGCTTTCTTT
TRBJ2-7	TRBV20-1	few	TRBD2	CSARDLAGPSYEQYF	TGCAGTGCTAGAGATCTAGCGGGACCATCCTACGAGCAGTACTTC
TRBJ2-7	TRBV29-1	few	.	CSVEVGRLSYEQYF	TGCAGCGTTGAAGTAGGCAGGTTATCCTACGAGCAGTACTTC
TRBJ2-3	TRBV11-2	.	.	CASSSLVGGRVSTDTQYF	TGTGCCAGCAGCTCCCTTGTAGGGGGGAGGGTTAGCACAGATACGCAGTATTTT
TRBJ2-1	TRBV3-1	few	TRBD2	CASSQDIIASGGVLFF	TGTGCCAGCAGCCAAGATATTATCGCTAGCGGAGGGGTTTTGTTCTTC
TRBJ2-3	TRBV20-1	few	.	CSASVWGSSNTDTQYF	TGCAGTGCTAGTGTCTGGGGTAGCAGTAACACAGATACGCAGTATTTT
TRBJ2-1	TRBV4-2	.	TRBD2	CASSASGASREQFF	TGTGCCAGCAGTGCAAGCGGGGCTTCGCGGGAGCAGTTCTTC
TRBJ1-5	TRBV2	few	.	CASRNRDNQPQHF	TGTGCCAGCAGAAACAGGGATAATCAGCCCCAGCATTTT
TRBJ2-1	TRBV4-1	.	.	CAGSHLPMVHEQFF	TGCGCCGGCAGCCACCTGCCTATGGTCCATGAGCAGTTCTTC
TRBJ2-4	TRBV6-2/TRBV6-3	few	.	CASRQTRYIQYF	TGTGCCAGCCGACAGACGCGGTACATTCAGTACTTC
TRBJ2-7	TRBV20-1	many	TRBD1	CSARDKTGTGKVEQYF	TGCAGTGCTAGAGACAAGACCGGGACAGGGAAAGTCGAGCAGTACTTC
TRBJ2-7	TRBV14	.	TRBD2	CASSVVAGGPYDQYF	TGTGCCAGCAGCGTCGTAGCGGGAGGGCCCTACGACCAGTACTTC
TRBJ2-1	TRBV6-1	.	.	CASSGWRYNEQFF	TGTGCCAGCAGTGGGTGGAGATACAATGAGCAGTTCTTC
TRBJ2-7	TRBV2	.	.	CASSRGFNYEQYF	TGTGCCAGCTCCCGCGGTTTTAACTACGAGCAGTACTTC
TRBJ2-7	TRBV20-1	.	.	CSARRMNEQYF	TGCAGTGCCCGGCGAATGAACGAGCAGTACTTC
TRBJ2-7	TRBV5-5	.	.	CASSLSGGYSYEQYF	TGTGCCAGCAGCTTGTCGGGCGGCTACTCCTACGAGCAGTACTTC
TRBJ2-6	TRBV12-3/TRBV12-4	.	.	CASSFFGAGANVLTF	TGTGCCAGCAGTTTCTTCGGGGCTGGGGCCAACGTCCTGACTTTC
TRBJ1-4	TRBV2	.	.	CASRESGKLFF	TGTGCCAGCAGAGAGAGCGGAAAACTGTTTTTT
TRBJ2-5	TRBV5-6	many	.	CASSLGPGSGRETQYF	TGTGCCAGCAGCTTGGGGCCAGGTTCCGGACGAGAGACCCAGTACTTC
TRBJ2-1	TRBV19	.	.	CASSISFNEQFF	TGTGCCAGTAGTATTAGTTTCAATGAGCAGTTCTTC
TRBJ2-3	TRBV2	.	TRBD2	CASSDLPSGRAVATDTQYF	TGTGCCAGCAGTGATCTTCCCAGCGGGAGGGCCGTGGCGACAGATACGCAGTATTTT
TRBJ2-7	TRBV28	.	TRBD1	CASSPPTGTRYEQYF	TGTGCCAGCAGTCCGCCGACAGGGACAAGGTACGAGCAGTACTTC
TRBJ2-5	TRBV20-1	many	.	CSARDGPVQETQYF	TGCAGTGCTAGAGATGGGCCAGTCCAAGAGACCCAGTACTTC
TRBJ1-1	TRBV11-1	.	TRBD1	CASSVGQTNTEAFF	TGTGCCAGCAGCGTGGGACAGACGAACACTGAAGCTTTCTTT
TRBJ2-1	TRBV9	.	TRBD2	CASSVAGLAGAPFSSYNEQFF	TGTGCCAGCAGCGTAGCTGGGCTAGCGGGAGCCCCGTTCAGCTCCTACAATGAGCAGTTCTTC